One sample yielded the 19 T cell receptor beta chains listed below, sequenced in a study of OX40 agonist ivuxolimab in advanced cancers. The data were produced by immunoSEQ multiplex PCR, yet TCRdb's version contains in-frame clones alone and is incomplete. The sample holds about 67,000 clones; 80% are singletons and the top ten take around 8.2%. Sample: CD4+ or CD8+ T cells sorted from blood, taken in a trial of the OX40 agonist ivuxolimab. The receptor set was obtained from an adult with an advanced solid tumor such as melanoma, head and neck, liver or kidney cancer.

The rearrangement links TRBV7-2 to TRBJ2-3, with D perhaps matching TRBD1 or TRBD2 (5 bases each). From germline, CDR1 is SGHTA and CDR2 FQGNSA. The CDR3 loop spans 12 amino acids. Trimming removed 2 bases from V and 8 bases from J, with 8 bases in between. The DNA of the CDR3 is TGTGCCAGCAGCTTACGTGGGGGTACGCAGTATTTT. It yields the protein CASSLRGGTQYF. The full variable domain, with the rest looked up from reference TRBV7-2 and TRBJ2-3, is GAGVSQSPSNKVTEKGKDVELRCDPISGHTALYWYRQSLGQGLEFLIYFQGNSAPDKSGLPSDRFSAERTGGSVSTLTIQRTQQEDSAVYLCASSLRGGTQYFGPGTRLTVL.

The V gene is TRBV28, the J gene TRBJ2-5; 9 bases agree with TRBD2. J was trimmed by 5 bases and V by 3 bases; bases with no gene match: 13. CDR1 and CDR2 from the germline V gene are MDHEN and SYDVKM. The CDR3 contains 17 residues. CDR3 nucleotides: TGTGCCAGCAGTTTGTCCAGTAGCGGGAGAGTAGCGGAGACCCAGTACTTC. Its protein product is CASSLSSSGRVAETQYF.

The chain carries TRBV6-5 and TRBJ2-7; 8 nucleotides match TRBD1. The CDR3 covers 13 residues. The junction had 10 bases not matched to a gene; V was cut back by 8 bases and J by 7 bases. Germline CDR1 MNHEY, CDR2 SVGAGI. CDR3 protein: CASFQGAGWEQYF. The CDR3, as DNA: TGTGCCAGCTTCCAGGGGGCGGGGTGGGAGCAGTACTTC.

This clone was counted only a few times. The chain joins TRBV4-1 to TRBJ1-2; D might be TRBD1 (6 bases). Germline CDR1 is MGHRA and CDR2 is YSYEKL. The CDR3 has 16 amino acids. Trimming took 0 bases from V and 4 from J, leaving 15 bases between them. The CDR3 loop reads CASSQDLGGVGYGYTF. Written as DNA, the CDR3 is TGCGCCAGCAGCCAAGATCTTGGGGGCGTTGGCTATGGCTACACCTTC.

This chain links TRBV4-3 with TRBJ1-2, with a possible D match to TRBD1 (5 bases). V lost 1 base and J lost 4, with 13 bases in between. The CDR3 spans 15 residues. From germline, CDR1 is LGHNA and CDR2 YSLEER. The CDR3 spells CASSQAHRLGYGYTF. The DNA of the CDR3 is TGCGCCAGCAGCCAAGCCCACAGGTTAGGCTATGGCTACACCTTC.

The chain joins TRBV11-2 to TRBJ2-7; TRBD2 might be the D (5 bases). V lost 2 bases and J lost 0, with 14 bases in between. Germline V gene data show CDR1 as SGHAT and CDR2 as FQNNGV. The CDR3 runs 16 residues. CDR3 region: CASSLIRGADSYEQYV. The DNA for the CDR3 is TGTGCCAGCAGCTTAATCCGGGGTGCTGACTCCTACGAGCAGTACGTC.

V usage is TRBV5-1 and J usage is TRBJ2-3, with 13 bases aligning to TRBD2. After removal of 4 bases from V and 6 bases from J, the junction contained 8 bases not matched to a gene. CDR1 and CDR2 (germline): SGHRS, YFSETQ. This CDR3 is 16 amino acids long. This CDR3 reads CASSTGLAGVGDTQYF. The DNA for the CDR3 is TGCGCCAGCAGCACCGGACTAGCGGGAGTGGGGGATACGCAGTATTTT.

This clone showed up just a few times. The rearrangement joins TRBV30 to TRBJ1-2; D perhaps matches TRBD1 (5 bases). Germline assignment: CDR1 GTSNPN and CDR2 SVGIG (reference sequence). This CDR3 is 11 amino acids long. Trimming removed 7 bases from V and 7 bases from J, with 13 bases in between. The CDR3 here is CASTWGTGYTF. The CDR3 DNA is TGTGCCTCTACGTGGGGCACTGGCTACACCTTC.

J is TRBJ1-1 and V is TRBV5-1, with unresolved D. This CDR3 is 15 amino acids long. Trimming pared 3 bases from V and 1 base from J, leaving 13 bases between. The germline gives CDR1 SGHRS, CDR2 YFSETQ. CDR3 nucleotides: TGCGCCAGCAGCTCCCTTAACGCGGCGAACACTGAAGCTTTCTTT. Its protein is CASSSLNAANTEAFF.

The gene calls are TRBV10-2 and TRBJ2-3; 8 nucleotides align to TRBD2. V lost 4 bases and J lost 0; bases outside the gene matches: 6. This CDR3 contains 16 residues. Per the germline V gene, CDR1 is WSHSY and CDR2 is SAAADI. The CDR3 here is CASSAGLAGSTDTQYF. CDR3 sequence (DNA): TGCGCCAGCAGTGCTGGGTTAGCGGGAAGCACAGATACGCAGTATTTT.

This rearrangement joins TRBV7-6 to TRBJ1-4, with no clear D. In germline, CDR1 is SGHVS, CDR2 FNYEAQ. With 2 bases removed from V and 3 bases from J, the gap between germline ends came to 13 bases. The CDR3 runs to 16 residues. The CDR3 DNA reads TGTGCCAGCAGCTTATTTTCTGGGGAATCTAATGAAAAACTGTTTTTT. This translates into CASSLFSGESNEKLFF.

The V call is TRBV7-9, the J call TRBJ2-1; TRBD1 agrees at 7 bases. In germline, CDR1 is SEHNR, CDR2 FQNEAQ (reference sequence). This CDR3 comprises 17 residues. Trimming took 6 bases from V and 4 from J; bases not matched to a gene: 15. The CDR3 sequence is CASRGQPGPSVYNEQFF. The CDR3 nucleotides are TGTGCCAGCAGGGGACAGCCGGGTCCCAGCGTATACAATGAGCAGTTCTTC.

The chain recombines TRBV5-1 with TRBJ2-3, with D perhaps TRBD2 (6 bases). The CDR3 consists of 14 residues. With 3 bases removed from V and 6 bases from J, the gap between germline ends came to 14 bases. Germline lookup yields CDR1 SGHRS and CDR2 YFSETQ. CDR3 loop: CASSSQPEGDTQYF. Here the CDR3 DNA reads TGCGCCAGCAGCTCCCAACCGGAGGGCGATACGCAGTATTTT.

Only a few counts were recorded for this clone. The chain carries TRBV19 and TRBJ1-2; D unresolved. The CDR3 spans 13 residues. Trimming pared 3 bases from V and 2 bases from J, leaving 7 bases between. Germline V gene sequence: CDR1 LNHDA, CDR2 SQIVND (reference sequence). CDR3 sequence: CASSMAGNYGYTF. CDR3 nucleotides: TGTGCCAGTAGTATGGCAGGAAACTATGGCTACACCTTC.

The J gene is TRBJ2-1, the V gene TRBV28; D is possibly TRBD2 (7 bases). Germline V CDR1 and CDR2: MDHEN, SYDVKM. Trimming took off 11 bases at V and 2 bases at J, with 16 bases between the two ends. The CDR3 sequence is 14 residues long. The DNA of the CDR3 is TGTGCCCCCCCGAGGGGGGGAACCTACAATGAGCAGTTCTTC. Translation: CAPPRGGTYNEQFF.

The rearrangement links TRBV7-9 to TRBJ1-6; D uncertain. Trimming cost V 5 bases and J 7 bases, with 15 bases left between them. Germline lookup yields CDR1 SEHNR and CDR2 FQNEAQ (reference sequence). The CDR3 totals 15 residues. The CDR3 DNA follows: TGTGCCAGCAGCCTCGGAGGGTCAGAGAATTCACCCCTCCACTTT. Translated: CASSLGGSENSPLHF.

The chain combines TRBV4-1 with TRBJ1-3; the D gene is possibly TRBD1 (6 bases). Per germline, CDR1 MGHRA and CDR2 YSYEKL. V gave up 3 bases and J gave up 4 bases, with 7 bases separating them. CDR3 length: 13 residues. CDR3 nucleotides: TGCGCCAGCAGCCAGGGACAAGGAAACACCATATATTTT. This gives the protein CASSQGQGNTIYF.

The gene calls are TRBV4-2 and TRBJ2-2; TRBD2 matches at 10 bases. J gave up 4 bases and V 6 bases, and 5 bases lay outside the gene matches. The CDR3 covers 15 residues. Germline CDR1 and CDR2: LGHNA and YNFKEQ. The CDR3 protein is CASRAGTSVTGELFF. The CDR3 region has the DNA TGTGCCAGCAGAGCCGGGACTAGCGTCACCGGGGAGCTGTTTTTT.

This chain joins TRBV28 and TRBJ1-4, with D uncertain. The CDR3 loop spans 13 amino acids. Germline V gene sequence: CDR1 MDHEN, CDR2 SYDVKM. V gave up 6 bases and J gave up 0 bases, with 5 bases separating them. The CDR3 region has the DNA TGTGCCAGCAGCTCCACAACTAATGAAAAACTGTTTTTT. Protein product: CASSSTTNEKLFF.